These 20 T cell receptor beta chains came from one sample sequenced in a study of regulatory T cells in long-lasting Graves disease. The TCR beta library used iRepertoire HTBI primers with Arm-PCR amplification of CDR3. TCRdb used MiXCR to reprocess the multiplex PCR reads, holding one entry per CDR3 protein. In the table there are roughly 260,000 distinct CDR3 sequences, more than 15% of which are singletons. The time point: newly diagnosed GD, antithyroid drugs for less than 3 months. The TCR library was made from RNA extracted from PBMCs. These same data were also listed under a study on T cells in Graves' hyperthyroidism and ophthalmopathy.

The sample was peripheral blood mononuclear cells (PBMCs), taken at new diagnosis, from a patient treated with antithyroid drugs. Receptors were obtained from a woman in her 30s with Graves disease.

The sample holds many counts of this clonotype. CDR3: CASSKVDLREQFF. The DNA of the CDR3 is TGTGCCAGCAGCAAAGTTGACCTTCGAGAGCAGTTCTTC. The J gene is TRBJ2-1, the V gene TRBV7-8; D unclear. V gave up 5 bases and J gave up 10 bases, with 15 bases separating them. Germline values: CDR1 SGHVS, CDR2 FQNEAQ. The CDR3 covers 13 residues.

The chain couples TRBV19 to TRBJ2-3; tentatively, D is TRBD1 (5 bases). Germline-derived CDR1 and CDR2 are LNHDA and SQIVND (reference sequence). There are 12 residues in the CDR3. The ends were cut back, 7 bases at V and 4 bases at J, with 9 bases in the middle. This CDR3 is CASTSRADTQYF. For the CDR3, the DNA is TGTGCCAGTACCTCCAGGGCAGATACGCAGTATTTT.

In this sample, this clonotype turned up many times. The chain links TRBV29-1 to TRBJ2-5, with TRBD2 matching 7 bases. The CDR3 length is 14 residues. Trimming cost V 3 bases and J 1 base; bases outside gene matches: 5. Germline CDR1 is SQVTM and CDR2 is ANQGSEA. CDR3 DNA: TGCAGCGTTGACGGCGGGGGACCCCAAGAGACCCAGTACTTC. Protein sequence: CSVDGGGPQETQYF.

This clonotype was found many times. The chain uses TRBV13 and TRBJ1-1; weak D call: TRBD1 (5 bases). The germline gives CDR1 PRHDT, CDR2 FYEKMQ (reference sequence). The CDR3 loop spans 15 amino acids. With 3 bases removed from V and 1 base from J, the gap between germline ends came to 12 bases. CDR3 region: CASSFSWGENTEAFF. CDR3 bases: TGTGCCAGCAGCTTTTCATGGGGCGAGAACACTGAAGCTTTCTTT.

V is TRBV20-1 and J is TRBJ2-7, with 14 nucleotides matching TRBD2. The CDR3 covers 17 residues. V dropped 3 bases and J dropped 3; count of bases not matched to a gene: 10. Germline CDR1 DFQATT, CDR2 SNEGSKA (reference sequence). The CDR3 spells CSARGQGTSGGNYEQYF. The CDR3 region has the DNA TGCAGTGCTAGGGGGCAGGGGACTAGCGGGGGTAACTACGAGCAGTACTTC.

The rearrangement links TRBV2 to TRBJ2-4; maybe TRBD1 (6 bases). The CDR3 is 15 amino acids. CDR1 SNHLY and CDR2 FYNNEI come from the germline V gene. Trimming took 8 bases from V and 1 from J, leaving 15 bases between them. In DNA form, the CDR3 reads TGTGCCAGCCGGAGAACTAGGGGGGCCAAAAACATTCAGTACTTC. Its protein product is CASRRTRGAKNIQYF.

On this clonotype itself: A much larger clone sits a single nucleotide away, making a read error possible. The chain uses TRBV4-1 and TRBJ1-4; D is perhaps TRBD1 (5 bases). This CDR3 is built from 16 residues. From germline, CDR1 is MGHRA and CDR2 YSYEKL. Trimming stripped 0 bases from V and 10 bases from J, with 18 bases between. The CDR3 DNA follows: TGCGCCAGCAGCCAAGATGGCCTGGGGACTGAAGGAAAACTGTTTTTT. This codes for CASSQDGLGTEGKLFF.

J is TRBJ1-6 and V is TRBV5-1; D unclear. With 2 bases removed from V and 0 bases from J, the gap between germline ends came to 9 bases. Germline assignment: CDR1 SGHRS and CDR2 YFSETQ. CDR3 length: 16 amino acids. CDR3 nucleotides: TGCGCCAGCAGCTTAACATTTAGCTCCTATAATTCACCCCTCCACTTT. Translated: CASSLTFSSYNSPLHF.

The gene calls are TRBV28 and TRBJ2-2; tentatively, D is TRBD1 or TRBD2 (6 bases each). The CDR3 contains 14 residues. From germline, CDR1 is MDHEN and CDR2 SYDVKM. The V end lost 2 bases, the J end lost 7 bases, and 11 bases lay between the germline ends. DNA of the CDR3: TGTGCCAGCAGTTTAAGGGGGGCAAGCGGGGAGCTGTTTTTT. Protein: CASSLRGASGELFF.

The rearrangement uses TRBV7-6 and TRBJ1-2; possible D gene TRBD1, 6 bases. The V gene's germline CDR1 is SGHVS and CDR2 FNYEAQ. V was clipped by 5 bases and J by 9 bases, with 19 bases between them. The CDR3 has 14 residues. In DNA form, the CDR3 reads TGTGCCAGCAGCCCCGGGACACCCCGAGGAAGCTACACCTTC. Its translation is CASSPGTPRGSYTF.

This clonotype was picked up many times. The chain links TRBV6-1 to TRBJ2-1; possible D gene TRBD2, 6 bases. V was trimmed by 8 bases and J by 6 bases, leaving 8 bases between them. Germline-derived CDR1 and CDR2 are MNHNS and SASEGT. The CDR3 runs 11 residues. This CDR3 is CASSRGNEQFF. CDR3 nucleotide sequence: TGTGCCAGCTCGCGGGGCAATGAGCAGTTCTTC.

This clonotype appeared many times. V usage is TRBV9 and J usage is TRBJ2-1, with D maybe TRBD2 (6 bases). The V end was cut by 4 bases, the J end by 4 bases, with 12 bases between. The CDR3 is 14 residues long. The germline CDR1 and CDR2 sequences are SGDLS and YYNGEE. The CDR3 protein is CASSIGTPYNEQFF. For the CDR3, the DNA is TGTGCCAGCAGCATCGGGACTCCTTACAATGAGCAGTTCTTC. Using reference TRBV9 and TRBJ2-1 for the parts outside the CDR3, the full variable domain is DSGVTQTPKHLITATGQRVTLRCSPRSGDLSVYWYQQSLDQGLQFLIQYYNGEERAKGNILERFSAQQFPDLHSELNLSSLELGDSALYFCASSIGTPYNEQFFGPGTRLTVL.

This clonotype was observed at least ten times. V gene TRBV5-1 combines with J gene TRBJ1-2, with D possibly being TRBD1 (5 bases). Per germline, CDR1 SGHRS and CDR2 YFSETQ. The CDR3 has 11 residues. V lost 7 bases, J lost 5 bases, and 9 bases lay in between. This CDR3 reads CASGTGYGYTF. The CDR3 DNA is TGCGCCAGCGGGACGGGGTATGGCTACACCTTC.

This clonotype was seen at least ten times. The chain links TRBV20-1 to TRBJ1-5, with D tentatively TRBD1 (6 bases). CDR3 length equals 14 residues. Looked up from germline, CDR1 is DFQATT and CDR2 is SNEGSKA (reference sequence). Trimming left V 3 bases short and J 2 bases short, with 11 bases between. The CDR3 loop reads CSASGQRGNQPQHF. Written as DNA, the CDR3 is TGCAGTGCTAGTGGACAGCGGGGCAATCAGCCCCAGCATTTT.

This clonotype has at least ten counts. The chain combines TRBV7-3 with TRBJ1-4; no firm D call. This CDR3 has 15 residues. Germline V lookup: CDR1 SGHTA, CDR2 FQGTGA. Trimming left V 5 bases short and J 0 bases short, with 10 bases between. In nucleotides, the CDR3 is TGTGCCAGCAGCCCCGGGCTCACAACTAATGAAAAACTGTTTTTT. Protein: CASSPGLTTNEKLFF.

This clonotype occurred a few times. The chain links TRBV5-1 to TRBJ2-6; no definite D call. With 5 bases removed from V and 4 bases from J, the gap between germline ends came to 1 base. CDR1 is SGHRS, CDR2 YFSETQ, per germline. CDR3 size: 11 residues. As DNA, the CDR3 is TGCGCCAGCAGGGGGGCCAACGTCCTGACTTTC. It codes for CASRGANVLTF.

This clonotype has at least ten counts. This rearrangement joins TRBV29-1 to TRBJ1-5; unclear D gene. Trimming cost V 0 bases and J 6 bases, with 9 bases left between them. This CDR3 comprises 13 residues. CDR1 and CDR2 from the germline V gene are SQVTM and ANQGSEA. The CDR3 DNA reads TGCAGCGTTGAAGAGGCGCCCGGTCAGCCCCAGCATTTT. This sequence encodes CSVEEAPGQPQHF.

A remark on this clonotype: A far more abundant clone sits one base away, making this likely a read error. The gene calls are TRBV7-9 and TRBJ2-3; the match to TRBD2 covers 9 bases. CDR1 and CDR2 (germline): SEHNR, FQNEAQ (reference sequence). The CDR3 covers 17 residues. The DNA for the CDR3 is TGTGCCGGCAGCTTAGCGCTAGCGGGGACCGAAGCAGATACGCAGTATTTT. Its translation: CAGSLALAGTEADTQYF.

As for this clonotype: A much larger clone differs by one base, so this may be a read error. The chain has TRBV2 and TRBJ2-1; 8 bases are a match to TRBD1. The germline V gene encodes CDR1 SNHLY and CDR2 FYNNEI. The CDR3 totals 17 residues. J was trimmed by 13 bases and V by 6 bases; bases with no gene match: 23. In nucleotides, the CDR3 is TGTGCCAGCAGAGACGGCAGGGGGCGCACGGCCAAAAACATTCAGTTCTTC. Its protein is CASRDGRGRTAKNIQFF.

The chain is built from TRBV11-2 and TRBJ2-5, with 7 bases matching TRBD2. Germline CDR1 is SGHAT and CDR2 is FQNNGV. This CDR3 spans 15 amino acids. V lost 1 base, J lost 2 bases, and 4 bases stayed unmatched. The DNA for the CDR3 is TGTGCCAGCAGCTTAGTGCCCGGGGGGCAAGAGACCCAGTACTTC. Residues: CASSLVPGGQETQYF.